Presented here are 27 T cell receptor beta chains from one specimen sequenced in a study of blood T cell repertoires in COVID-19. Assay: immunoSEQ multiplex PCR; the TCRdb copy retains only in-frame clones and omits some. This sample carries some 170,000 clones, 87% of them seen once, and the ten largest clones take about 1.2%. Sequencing input: PBMCs or T cells enriched from blood (not recorded which). All receptors derive from a human donor with acute COVID-19. The donor label of this sample is uncertain.

This clone was picked up one time. The chain joins TRBV7-9 to TRBJ1-2; no clear D gene. CDR3 size: 12 residues. Germline values: CDR1 SEHNR, CDR2 FQNEAQ (reference sequence). Trimming left V 5 bases short and J 3 bases short, with 7 bases between. The DNA for the CDR3 is TGTGCCAGCAGCCGGCGGGACTATGGCTACACCTTC. Translation: CASSRRDYGYTF.

The rearrangement uses TRBV24-1 and TRBJ2-1, with TRBD2 matching 8 bases. CDR3 length: 15 amino acids. Germline V CDR1 and CDR2: KGHDR, SFDVKD. V lost 7 bases, J lost 0 bases, and 4 bases stayed unmatched. The CDR3 nucleotides read TGTGCCACCAGCCGTAGCGGGGCCTCCTACAATGAGCAGTTCTTC. As protein: CATSRSGASYNEQFF.

This rearrangement joins TRBV14 to TRBJ2-3; 11 bases are shared with TRBD2. This CDR3 has 15 residues. V trimming: 1 base; J trimming: 7 bases; junction bases outside the gene matches: 4. Germline CDR1 reads SGHDN; CDR2 reads FVKESK. CDR3 DNA: TGTGCCAGCAGCCAAGGGGGGACTAGCGGAAATACGCAGTATTTT. It is translated as CASSQGGTSGNTQYF.

The gene calls are TRBV29-1 and TRBJ1-2; D is undetermined. Per the germline V gene, CDR1 is SQVTM and CDR2 is ANQGSEA. V shed 8 bases and J shed 2 bases, with 12 bases lying between them. This CDR3 spans 12 amino acids. Here the CDR3 reads CSLYTTNYGYTF. DNA for the CDR3: TGCAGCCTTTATACAACCAACTATGGCTACACCTTC.

This clone was observed once. The chain links TRBV7-9 to TRBJ1-6; no clear D. The V gene's germline CDR1 is SEHNR and CDR2 FQNEAQ (reference sequence). Deletions cut 5 bases from V and 10 bases from J, with 12 bases between. This CDR3 comprises 13 residues. The DNA for the CDR3 is TGTGCCAGCAGCGAAAACGCACTGTCACCCCTCCACTTT. Translating it yields CASSENALSPLHF.

J is TRBJ2-5 and V is TRBV11-2; D remains unclear. This CDR3 has 13 amino acids. Germline-derived CDR1 and CDR2 are SGHAT and FQNNGV. The V end lost 1 base, the J end lost 7 bases, and 10 bases lay between the germline ends. This CDR3 is CASSLVSLRTQYF. The DNA for the CDR3 is TGTGCCAGCAGCTTAGTATCCCTCCGGACCCAGTACTTC.

V gene TRBV6-5 combines with J gene TRBJ2-6, with D possibly TRBD1 on 5 matching bases. V was cut by 0 bases and J by 2 bases, with 8 bases left in between. The CDR3 loop spans 16 amino acids. The germline CDR1 and CDR2 sequences are MNHEY and SVGAGI. CDR3 sequence reads: CASSYSGRAGANVLTF. The DNA for the CDR3 is TGTGCCAGCAGTTACTCGGGCAGGGCTGGGGCCAACGTCCTGACTTTC.

The chain is built from TRBV30 and TRBJ2-3; 8 nucleotides agree with TRBD2. Germline assignment: CDR1 GTSNPN and CDR2 SVGIG (reference sequence). CDR3 length: 14 amino acids. With 0 bases clipped from V and 7 bases from J, the junction kept 6 bases outside the gene matches. The CDR3 here is CAWSVFRGGHTQYF. The CDR3 DNA reads as TGTGCCTGGAGTGTATTTCGGGGGGGCCATACGCAGTATTTT.

The J gene is TRBJ2-3, the V gene TRBV6-4, with TRBD2 identical over 7 bases. Germline CDR1 MRHNA, CDR2 SNTAGT. This CDR3 contains 16 residues. V was pared by 6 bases and J by 2 bases, with 11 bases of the junction left unmatched. CDR3 in amino acids: CASSASQRGNTDTQYF. Written as DNA, the CDR3 is TGTGCCAGCAGCGCGAGCCAGCGGGGAAACACAGATACGCAGTATTTT.

This chain links TRBV5-1 with TRBJ2-2; 7 bases are a match to TRBD1. Looked up from germline, CDR1 is SGHRS and CDR2 is YFSETQ. There are 15 residues in the CDR3. The V segment lost 4 bases and the J segment 7 bases; nucleotides outside the gene matches: 10. CDR3 coding DNA: TGCGCCAGCAGCCCGTCCCGGGACAGTTTCGGGGAGCTGTTTTTT. Residues: CASSPSRDSFGELFF.

The chain employs TRBV5-5 and TRBJ1-5, with unresolved D. The CDR3 runs to 17 residues. The germline V and J ends were trimmed by 0 bases and 4 bases, with 17 bases remaining between them. Germline CDR1 and CDR2: SGHKS and YYEKEE (reference sequence). In DNA form, the CDR3 reads TGTGCCAGCAGCTTGGCCGGACTTCCTAACCCTAATCAGCCCCAGCATTTT. Residues: CASSLAGLPNPNQPQHF.

The chain recombines TRBV19 with TRBJ1-4; D ambiguous. The CDR3 loop spans 15 amino acids. Trimming took off 1 base at V and 0 bases at J, with 6 bases between the two ends. In germline, CDR1 is LNHDA, CDR2 SQIVND (reference sequence). For the CDR3, the DNA is TGTGCCAGTAGTATAGTTCTCTCAACTAATGAAAAACTGTTTTTT. Amino acids: CASSIVLSTNEKLFF.

This clone was seen a few times. V and J are TRBV28 and TRBJ1-3, with unresolved D. Germline CDR1 and CDR2: MDHEN and SYDVKM. The V end was cut by 5 bases, the J end by 4 bases, with 12 bases between. This CDR3 comprises 14 residues. Here the CDR3 reads CASSAGLGGNTIYF. The DNA for the CDR3 is TGTGCCAGCAGTGCGGGGTTGGGAGGAAACACCATATATTTT.

The CDR3 spells CASSLTLQVPGNTIYF. The CDR3 coding sequence is TGCGCCAGCAGCTTGACCTTACAGGTCCCTGGAAACACCATATATTTT. The J gene is TRBJ1-3, the V gene TRBV5-1, with D possibly matching TRBD1 (5 bases). The CDR3 spans 16 residues. Germline-derived CDR1 and CDR2 are SGHRS and YFSETQ. V was pared by 1 base and J by 2 bases, with 13 bases between.

This rearrangement joins TRBV13 to TRBJ1-2, with 7 positions matching TRBD1. The CDR3 runs 12 residues. CDR1 and CDR2 from the germline V gene are PRHDT and FYEKMQ (reference sequence). J lost 5 bases, V lost 10 bases, and 7 bases had no gene match. The CDR3 coding sequence is TGTGCCACCCAGGGACAGCTTTATGGCTACACCTTC. It encodes CATQGQLYGYTF.

This sequence joins TRBV18 and TRBJ2-5; TRBD2 aligns across 12 bases. Germline V gene lookup returns CDR1 KGHSH and CDR2 LQKENI. The CDR3 extends over 17 amino acids. V lost 0 bases and J lost 4; bases outside the gene matches: 6. As DNA, the CDR3 is TGTGCCAGCTCACCACCGACTAGCGGGGGTGGACGAGAGACCCAGTACTTC. Translated: CASSPPTSGGGRETQYF.

The gene calls are TRBV5-1 and TRBJ2-5; tentative D call: TRBD2 (6 bases). V lost 0 bases and J 4 bases, leaving 10 bases between the germline ends. CDR3 length equals 14 residues. Germline V gives CDR1 SGHRS, CDR2 YFSETQ. This chain's CDR3 is CASSLGLASETQYF. CDR3 nucleotides: TGCGCCAGCAGCTTGGGCCTAGCGTCAGAGACCCAGTACTTC. Full variable domain (missing parts from reference TRBV5-1 and TRBJ2-5): KAGVTQTPRYLIKTRGQQVTLSCSPISGHRSVSWYQQTPGQGLQFLFEYFSETQRNKGNFPGRFSGRQFSNSRSEMNVSTLELGDSALYLCASSLGLASETQYFGPGTRLLVL.

V and J are TRBV5-8 and TRBJ2-3, with 9 bases fitting TRBD1. J gave up 6 bases and V 4 bases, and 9 bases lay outside the gene matches. CDR3 size: 15 residues. Per germline, CDR1 SGHTS and CDR2 YDEGEE. CDR3 protein: CASSLRTGVTDTQYF. CDR3 coding DNA: TGTGCCAGCAGCCTTAGGACAGGGGTGACGGATACGCAGTATTTT.

In its sample, this clone was seen once. The rearrangement joins TRBV5-6 to TRBJ1-1, with D possibly TRBD1 on 5 matching bases. CDR3 length: 13 amino acids. CDR1 and CDR2 from the germline V gene are SGHDT and YYEEEE. Trimming removed 4 bases at V and 3 bases at J, with 10 bases between. The CDR3 here is CASSPTEHTEAFF. The CDR3 DNA reads as TGTGCCAGCAGCCCGACAGAACACACTGAAGCTTTCTTT.

There are a few counts of this clone. The gene calls are TRBV27 and TRBJ1-2; D remains ambiguous. Germline assignment: CDR1 MNHEY and CDR2 SMNVEV (reference sequence). Trimming removed 4 bases from V and 0 bases from J, with 12 bases in between. The CDR3 loop spans 15 amino acids. The CDR3 spells CASSSASIANYGYTF. CDR3 DNA sequence: TGTGCCAGCAGTTCCGCCTCGATAGCTAACTATGGCTACACCTTC.

Regarding this clone: The CDR3 carries no conserved terminal phenylalanine or tryptophan, so it likely arises from a read error. No DNA is shown, since the ends of the CDR3 on it are uncertain; the CDR3 is the one TCRdb lists. The genes are TRBV6-1 and TRBJ1-6; the table's D call of TRBD1 was not tested on the DNA. From its first to its last residue, the CDR3 has 11 amino acids. Germline V gene data show CDR1 as MNHNS and CDR2 as SASEGT. The chain's CDR3 is CASSDDRARLI.

The chain joins TRBV5-6 to TRBJ2-6; tentative D call: TRBD1 (6 bases). This CDR3 has 17 amino acids. The ends were cut back, 0 bases at V and 0 bases at J, with 10 bases in the middle. Germline V CDR1 and CDR2: SGHDT, YYEEEE. This CDR3 is CASSLGTGSSGANVLTF. CDR3 DNA: TGTGCCAGCAGCTTGGGAACAGGGAGCTCTGGGGCCAACGTCCTGACTTTC.

The V call is TRBV2, the J call TRBJ1-4; D not resolved. V was trimmed by 8 bases and J by 0 bases, leaving 10 bases between them. Looked up from germline, CDR1 is SNHLY and CDR2 is FYNNEI. The CDR3 has 14 residues. CDR3 sequence (DNA): TGTGCCAGCTGTAGATTTGCAACTAATGAAAAACTGTTTTTT. Its protein is CASCRFATNEKLFF.

CDR3 protein: CASSWGQGLNTEAFF. The CDR3 nucleotides are TGTGCCAGCAGTTGGGGACAGGGCCTTAACACTGAAGCTTTCTTT. The chain couples TRBV6-2 or TRBV6-3 to TRBJ1-1, with TRBD1 matching over 9 bases. The V segment lost 4 bases and the J segment 2 bases; nucleotides outside the gene matches: 5. The germline V gene encodes CDR1 MNHEY and CDR2 SVGEGT. This CDR3 is built from 15 residues.

The V and J genes are TRBV29-1 and TRBJ1-3; no firm D call. V lost 4 bases and J lost 4, with 5 bases in between. Looked up from germline, CDR1 is SQVTM and CDR2 is ANQGSEA. The CDR3 sequence is 11 residues long. CDR3 sequence reads: CSVAQGNTIYF. The DNA for the CDR3 is TGCAGCGTTGCCCAGGGAAACACCATATATTTT.

This clone was counted many times. This rearrangement joins TRBV15 to TRBJ1-2; 7 positions match TRBD1. There are 14 residues in the CDR3. V lost 4 bases to trimming and J lost 6 bases; unmatched junction nucleotides: 8. CDR1 is LNHNV, CDR2 YYDKDF, per germline (reference sequence). The CDR3 bases are TGTGCCACCAGCACCCGAATAACAGGGGATGGCTACACCTTC. Translating it yields CATSTRITGDGYTF.

The rearrangement joins TRBV7-6 to TRBJ2-1, with 14 bases that match TRBD2. V was clipped by 2 bases and J by 4 bases; unmatched bases: 13. The CDR3 is made up of 20 amino acids. CDR1 is SGHVS and CDR2 is FNYEAQ in the germline V gene. Here the CDR3 reads CASSLRLAGGTPPLYNEQFF. DNA of the CDR3: TGTGCCAGCAGCTTAAGACTAGCGGGGGGGACTCCCCCTCTATACAATGAGCAGTTCTTC.